These 21 T cell receptor beta chains came from one sample sequenced in a study of T cell responses to AZD1222 COVID-19 vaccine. The protocol was immunoSEQ multiplex PCR, while the TCRdb copy is restricted to in-frame clones and leaves out a portion. The sample shows approximately 150,000 clones, 90% of them seen only once. This material consisted of peripheral blood, taken 28 days after the second AZD1222 dose. These receptors came from an adult who received the AZD1222 COVID-19 vaccine.

The genes are TRBV7-8 and TRBJ2-5; 10 bases map to TRBD2. The CDR3 totals 17 residues. V trimming: 2 bases; J trimming: 1 base; junction bases outside the gene matches: 7. In germline, CDR1 is SGHVS, CDR2 FQNEAQ. The DNA for the CDR3 is TGTGCCAGCAGCTTACGGCTCTCTAGCGGGGGCCAAGAGACCCAGTACTTC. This translates into CASSLRLSSGGQETQYF.

The chain couples TRBV3-1 (or the pseudogene TRBV3-2) to TRBJ1-2; possible D gene TRBD1, 5 bases. Germline V gene sequence: CDR1 LGHDT, CDR2 YNNKEL (reference sequence). Trimming removed 1 base from V and 4 bases from J, with 10 bases in between. The CDR3 runs 14 residues. The CDR3 region has the DNA TGTGCCAGCAGCCAAGTAAGGACATCCTATGGCTACACCTTC. It yields the protein CASSQVRTSYGYTF.

This clone came up a few times. This chain joins TRBV19 and TRBJ1-1; tentative D call: TRBD1 (5 bases). The CDR3 loop spans 14 amino acids. Per germline, CDR1 LNHDA and CDR2 SQIVND (reference sequence). Trimming removed 6 bases at V and 1 base at J, with 12 bases between. The CDR3 is CASRGDGENTEAFF. The CDR3 DNA sequence: TGTGCCAGTAGGGGGGACGGAGAGAACACTGAAGCTTTCTTT. Looking up the rest from reference TRBV19 and TRBJ1-1 gives the full variable domain: DGGITQSPKYLFRKEGQNVTLSCEQNLNHDAMYWYRQDPGQGLRLIYYSQIVNDFQKGDIAEGYSVSREKKESFPLTVTSAQKNPTAFYLCASRGDGENTEAFFGQGTRLTVV.

This chain joins TRBV11-2 and TRBJ2-1, with unresolved D. The germline V and J ends were trimmed by 1 base and 7 bases, with 17 bases remaining between them. This CDR3 contains 16 residues. Germline lookup yields CDR1 SGHAT and CDR2 FQNNGV. The CDR3 sequence is CASSLGLLISANEQFF. The CDR3 DNA follows: TGTGCCAGCAGCTTAGGGTTACTGATTTCGGCGAATGAGCAGTTCTTC.

The DNA for the CDR3 is TGTGCCAGCACCACCGTTAGGGCTAGCGGGCCGGGGGAGCTGTTTTTT. This sequence encodes CASTTVRASGPGELFF. The gene calls are TRBV27 and TRBJ2-2; 8 bases are shared with TRBD2. CDR3 size: 16 residues. Germline values: CDR1 MNHEY, CDR2 SMNVEV (reference sequence). Germline trimming cut 7 bases from V and 8 bases from J; bases unmatched to any gene: 15.

The J gene is TRBJ1-5, the V gene TRBV4-2; possible D gene TRBD1, 5 bases. Between the trimmed V and J ends, which lost 2 bases and 4 bases, there was a span of 6 bases. From germline, CDR1 is LGHNA and CDR2 YNFKEQ. The CDR3 has 13 amino acids. The CDR3 region is CASSQQGNQPQHF. The CDR3 coding sequence is TGTGCCAGCAGCCAACAGGGAAATCAGCCCCAGCATTTT.

DNA for the CDR3: TGTGCCATCAGTGACCGAGCGGGATCCTACAATGAGCAGTTCTTC. Its protein is CAISDRAGSYNEQFF. V and J are TRBV10-3 and TRBJ2-1, with 7 bases identical to TRBD2. The germline CDR1 and CDR2 sequences are ENHRY and SYGVKD. The trim removed 3 bases at V and 1 base at J, leaving 3 bases unmatched. The CDR3 loop spans 15 amino acids.

This sequence joins TRBV5-6 and TRBJ2-2, with D unclear. V lost 4 bases, J lost 2 bases, and 15 bases lay in between. The CDR3 sequence is 16 residues long. Germline V gives CDR1 SGHDT, CDR2 YYEEEE. CDR3 loop: CASSHGWSVNTGELFF. In nucleotides, the CDR3 is TGTGCCAGCAGCCACGGTTGGAGCGTAAACACCGGGGAGCTGTTTTTT.

The chain carries TRBV7-2 and TRBJ2-2; D possibly uses TRBD1 or TRBD2 (5 bases each). With 6 bases removed from V and 3 bases from J, the gap between germline ends came to 17 bases. Germline CDR1 reads SGHTA; CDR2 reads FQGNSA. The CDR3 consists of 16 residues. In DNA form, the CDR3 reads TGTGCCAGCAGGACAGAGGGGACGACCCACACCGGGGAGCTGTTTTTT. Translation gives CASRTEGTTHTGELFF.

CDR3 sequence reads: CASSSHPGGQGNQPQHF. The CDR3 DNA reads as TGTGCCAGCAGTTCCCATCCGGGGGGCCAGGGCAATCAGCCCCAGCATTTT. The rearrangement uses TRBV28 and TRBJ1-5; maybe TRBD1 (6 bases). Trimming removed 4 bases at V and 2 bases at J, with 18 bases between. Germline lookup yields CDR1 MDHEN and CDR2 SYDVKM. This CDR3 comprises 17 residues.

The chain links TRBV5-4 to TRBJ2-3; D is ambiguous. This CDR3 contains 15 residues. Germline CDR1 reads SGHNT; CDR2 reads YYREEE (reference sequence). The germline V and J ends were trimmed by 0 bases and 0 bases, with 8 bases remaining between them. DNA of the CDR3: TGTGCCAGCAGCTTGGACCCTGTTAGCACAGATACGCAGTATTTT. It is translated as CASSLDPVSTDTQYF.

Only one count was recorded for this clone. The chain has TRBV6-1 and TRBJ2-1; D is ambiguous. V shed 1 base and J shed 10 bases, with 11 bases lying between them. In germline, CDR1 is MNHNS, CDR2 SASEGT. CDR3 length equals 13 residues. The CDR3 loop is CASSEVLGNEQFF. The CDR3 DNA is TGTGCCAGCAGTGAAGTCTTAGGAAACGAGCAGTTCTTC.

The chain joins TRBV7-2 to TRBJ2-5; D gene unclear. From germline, CDR1 is SGHTA and CDR2 FQGNSA. V was cut by 1 base and J by 1 base, with 10 bases left in between. The length of the CDR3 is 15 residues. The DNA for the CDR3 is TGTGCCAGCAGCTTAGAAGGGCTGGTCCAAGAGACCCAGTACTTC. Translated: CASSLEGLVQETQYF.

The chain recombines TRBV6-2 or TRBV6-3 with TRBJ2-7; D is undetermined. CDR1 MNHEY and CDR2 SVGEGT come from the germline V gene. This CDR3 is built from 14 residues. The V end was cut by 0 bases, the J end by 2 bases, with 8 bases between. CDR3 sequence reads: CASSYSTPTYEQYV. The CDR3 DNA reads as TGTGCCAGCAGTTACTCGACACCTACCTACGAGCAGTACGTC.

The chain recombines TRBV6-2 or TRBV6-3 with TRBJ2-7, with 8 bases lining up with TRBD1. J was trimmed by 4 bases and V by 4 bases; bases with no gene match: 6. The CDR3 consists of 14 residues. Germline V CDR1 and CDR2: MNHEY, SVGEGT. The CDR3: CASSSVDRGYEQYF. DNA of the CDR3: TGTGCCAGCAGTTCCGTCGACAGGGGTTACGAGCAGTACTTC.

The V gene is TRBV5-1, the J gene TRBJ2-6; 9 bases fit TRBD1. Per the germline V gene, CDR1 is SGHRS and CDR2 is YFSETQ. The V gene end was trimmed by 4 bases and the J gene end by 0 bases; junction bases not matched to a gene: 8. The CDR3 has 18 amino acids. CDR3 sequence (DNA): TGCGCCAGCAGCCCCACCGGGACAGGGCTCTCTGGGGCCAACGTCCTGACTTTC. This translates into CASSPTGTGLSGANVLTF.

This chain links TRBV10-3 with TRBJ2-1; 10 nucleotides match TRBD2. The CDR3 extends over 15 amino acids. Germline CDR1 reads ENHRY; CDR2 reads SYGVKD. V shed 5 bases and J 6 bases; nucleotides not matched to a gene: 7. The CDR3 bases are TGTGCCATCAGTTCCGGACTAGCGGAGTCCAATGAGCAGTTCTTC. It codes for CAISSGLAESNEQFF.

This CDR3 reads CASSIAQATNTQYF. The DNA for the CDR3 is TGTGCCAGTAGTATAGCACAGGCTACGAATACGCAGTATTTT. V usage is TRBV19 and J usage is TRBJ2-3; D perhaps matches TRBD1 (5 bases). Germline CDR1 LNHDA, CDR2 SQIVND (reference sequence). The CDR3 loop spans 14 amino acids. The germline V and J ends were trimmed by 1 base and 7 bases, with 12 bases remaining between them.

The chain uses TRBV10-3 and TRBJ2-5; D may correspond to TRBD1 or TRBD2 (6 bases each). The CDR3 contains 14 residues. V shed 4 bases and J shed 2 bases, with 11 bases lying between them. Germline V CDR1 and CDR2: ENHRY, SYGVKD. The CDR3 region is CAISAGARQETQYF. The CDR3 nucleotides are TGTGCCATCAGTGCGGGGGCGAGACAAGAGACCCAGTACTTC.

Only one count was recorded for this clone. Because the CDR3's place on the DNA is in doubt, the DNA is left out and the CDR3 is given as listed by TCRdb. The chain carries TRBV7-9 and TRBJ1-4; the table's D gene call, TRBD1, was not cross checked with the DNA. Germline V CDR1 and CDR2: SEHNR, FQNEAQ (reference sequence). Including both end residues, the CDR3 is 14 amino acids long. CDR3 amino acids: CASSPQWGIGTGKF.

A word on this clone: Other DNA sequences in this specimen translate into the identical CDR3. The V gene is TRBV30, the J gene TRBJ1-6, with 11 nucleotides matching TRBD1. CDR3 length: 14 amino acids. The germline CDR1 and CDR2 sequences are GTSNPN and SVGIG (reference sequence). V trimming: 2 bases; J trimming: 7 bases; junction bases outside the gene matches: 1. The chain's CDR3 is CAWSRDRGNSPLHF. DNA of the CDR3: TGTGCCTGGAGTAGGGACAGGGGGAATTCACCCCTCCACTTT.